A single sample is the source of the 16 T cell receptor beta chains below, sequenced in a study of HIV-infected patients and healthy controls. Follow-up blood was drawn about 14 weeks, roughly three months, after antiretroviral therapy began. Whole blood was used without fractionation, so all unsorted peripheral T cells were included. Alpha and beta constant-region primers primed reverse transcription of about 500 ng RNA. Separate chain-specific third strand synthesis with multiplexing indices produced the alpha and beta libraries. TCRdb processed the 5' RACE reads anew with MiXCR; each CDR3 protein has one entry. The sample records 8,400 or so distinct CDR3 sequences, approximately 9.1% being singletons. The source was blood, collected during antiretroviral therapy. The receptors were gathered from an adult with HIV infection.

Relative to its sample, this clonotype is medium-sized. The chain joins TRBV24-1 to TRBJ1-1, with a tentative D call TRBD1 (5 bases). Per germline, CDR1 KGHDR and CDR2 SFDVKD. This CDR3 is 13 amino acids long. Trimming left V 5 bases short and J 2 bases short, with 8 bases between. CDR3 in amino acids: CATSGGINTEAFF. CDR3 nucleotide sequence: TGTGCCACCAGTGGGGGCATAAACACTGAAGCTTTCTTT.

This clonotype was detected many times. The chain joins TRBV20-1 to TRBJ2-7; a weak D match, TRBD1 (6 bases). CDR1 is DFQATT, CDR2 SNEGSKA, per germline (reference sequence). V was pared by 0 bases and J by 1 base, with 13 bases between. The CDR3 is made up of 15 amino acids. CDR3 amino acids: CSAREWDTISYEQYF. The DNA of the CDR3 is TGCAGTGCTAGAGAATGGGACACAATTTCCTACGAGCAGTACTTC.

By frequency in the sample, this clonotype is medium-sized. The chain links TRBV10-3 to TRBJ2-3, with TRBD2 matching 13 bases. CDR1 and CDR2 from the germline V gene are ENHRY and SYGVKD. CDR3 length equals 15 residues. Trimming cost V 4 bases and J 5 bases; bases outside gene matches: 3. The CDR3 nucleotides are TGTGCCATCAGTGGGGGACTAGCGGGGAAAGATACGCAGTATTTT. This sequence encodes CAISGGLAGKDTQYF.

This clonotype was seen at least ten times. V and J are TRBV6-1 and TRBJ2-1; 10 bases line up with TRBD2. J gave up 9 bases and V 2 bases, and 7 bases lay outside the gene matches. The germline gives CDR1 MNHNS, CDR2 SASEGT. CDR3 length: 15 amino acids. DNA of the CDR3: TGTGCCAGCAGTGAAACCCTAGCGGGGGAGGGTGAGCAGTTCTTC. Residues: CASSETLAGEGEQFF.

In its sample, this clonotype ranks as medium-sized (0.01 to 0.1%). The CDR3 loop reads CATSDPAGGSYNEQFF. DNA for the CDR3: TGTGCCACCAGTGATCCCGCGGGCGGTTCCTACAATGAGCAGTTCTTC. The rearrangement joins TRBV24-1 to TRBJ2-1; the D gene is possibly TRBD2 (5 bases). CDR1 and CDR2 (germline): KGHDR, SFDVKD. V was cut by 3 bases and J by 1 base, with 12 bases left in between. The CDR3 spans 16 residues.

By sample share, this clonotype is medium-sized. The rearrangement links TRBV11-2 to TRBJ1-1; D remains unclear. Trimming pared 7 bases from V and 6 bases from J, leaving 9 bases between. CDR1 and CDR2 from the germline V gene are SGHAT and FQNNGV. The CDR3 runs 11 residues. The CDR3 sequence: CASTAFSEAFF. The CDR3 DNA sequence: TGTGCCAGCACCGCCTTTTCTGAAGCTTTCTTT.

Within the sample, this clonotype is medium-sized. The V call is TRBV5-4, the J call TRBJ2-2; 7 positions match TRBD1. V dropped 8 bases and J dropped 3; count of bases not matched to a gene: 7. This CDR3 has 14 residues. Germline V gene data show CDR1 as SGHNT and CDR2 as YYREEE (reference sequence). As DNA, the CDR3 is TGTGCCAGTTACAAGGGACAGCACACCGGGGAGCTGTTTTTT. It translates to CASYKGQHTGELFF. The full variable domain, its missing parts supplied by reference TRBV5-4 and TRBJ2-2, is ETGVTQSPTHLIKTRGQQVTLRCSSQSGHNTVSWYQQALGQGPQFIFQYYREEENGRGNFPPRFSGLQFPNYSSELNVNALELDDSALYLCASYKGQHTGELFFGEGSRLTVL.

This clonotype was observed many times. V and J are TRBV7-9 and TRBJ2-7, with a weak D call TRBD1 (6 bases). Germline CDR1 reads SEHNR; CDR2 reads FQNEAQ (reference sequence). This CDR3 spans 14 amino acids. The ends were cut back, 3 bases at V and 4 bases at J, with 13 bases in the middle. CDR3: CASSFQGQGYEQYF. The DNA for the CDR3 is TGTGCCAGCAGCTTCCAGGGCCAGGGGTACGAGCAGTACTTC.

This clonotype is medium-sized by share. The genes are TRBV29-1 and TRBJ2-1; 10 bases agree with TRBD1. This CDR3 is built from 13 residues. Germline lookup yields CDR1 SQVTM and CDR2 ANQGSEA. Trimming took 8 bases from V and 6 from J; bases not matched to a gene: 7. DNA of the CDR3: TGCAGCCTGTGGACAGGGGGTAGCAATGAGCAGTTCTTC. Protein sequence: CSLWTGGSNEQFF.

V gene TRBV5-5 combines with J gene TRBJ2-7; D is undetermined. CDR1 is SGHKS and CDR2 is YYEKEE in the germline V gene (reference sequence). The V end was cut by 0 bases, the J end by 2 bases, with 6 bases between. This CDR3 is 13 amino acids long. The CDR3 region is CASSLDRAYEQYF. CDR3 in DNA: TGTGCCAGCAGCTTGGACAGAGCCTACGAGCAGTACTTC.

This clonotype was picked up many times. The V gene is TRBV4-3, the J gene TRBJ1-1, with D perhaps TRBD1 (6 bases). Per germline, CDR1 LGHNA and CDR2 YSLEER. Trimming pared 1 base from V and 5 bases from J, leaving 11 bases between. The CDR3 spans 14 residues. DNA for the CDR3: TGCGCCAGCAGCCAAGGGGGGGCCGGGACTGAAGCTTTCTTT. Protein: CASSQGGAGTEAFF.

This clonotype is termed medium-sized (0.01 to 0.1%). The rearrangement joins TRBV9 to TRBJ2-7; TRBD1 might be the D (5 bases). The CDR3 totals 14 residues. The germline V and J ends were trimmed by 4 bases and 5 bases, with 16 bases remaining between them. Germline CDR1 is SGDLS and CDR2 is YYNGEE. The DNA for the CDR3 is TGTGCCAGCAGCCCCCGTGGCAGGGTCGACGAGCAGTACTTC. It is translated as CASSPRGRVDEQYF.

The table lists this clonotype with many counts. This chain connects TRBV10-3 to TRBJ2-5; D is undetermined. Trimming stripped 5 bases from V and 4 bases from J, with 11 bases between. The germline V gene has CDR1 ENHRY and CDR2 SYGVKD. The CDR3 consists of 13 residues. This CDR3 is CAISLQAGETQYF. As DNA, the CDR3 is TGTGCCATCAGTCTTCAGGCCGGAGAGACCCAGTACTTC.

This clonotype is medium-sized within its sample. The gene calls are TRBV29-1 and TRBJ2-5, with 7 bases identical to TRBD1. Germline-derived CDR1 and CDR2 are SQVTM and ANQGSEA. The J segment lost 2 bases and the V segment lost 7 bases, leaving 4 bases of the junction unmatched. This CDR3 spans 12 amino acids. CDR3 amino acids: CSGGQPQETQYF. The CDR3 DNA follows: TGCAGCGGGGGACAGCCGCAAGAGACCCAGTACTTC. The variable domain in full, completed from reference TRBV29-1 and TRBJ2-5, reads SAVISQKPSRDICQRGTSLTIQCQVDSQVTMMFWYRQQPGQSLTLIATANQGSEATYESGFVIDKFPISRPNLTFSTLTVSNMSPEDSSIYLCSGGQPQETQYFGPGTRLLVL.

This clonotype was counted many times. The gene calls are TRBV7-2 and TRBJ1-5; TRBD1 is a possible D gene (5 bases). The germline V gene has CDR1 SGHTA and CDR2 FQGNSA. Trimming left V 4 bases short and J 4 bases short, with 8 bases between. This CDR3 spans 13 amino acids. The CDR3 loop is CASSSWGNQPQHF. The CDR3 bases are TGTGCCAGCAGCTCTTGGGGGAATCAGCCCCAGCATTTT.

This clonotype was found a few times. V gene TRBV24-1 combines with J gene TRBJ2-6; D is unclear. Germline V lookup: CDR1 KGHDR, CDR2 SFDVKD. The V gene lost 3 bases and the J gene lost 0 bases, with 14 bases spanning the gap. This CDR3 is built from 18 residues. CDR3 nucleotides: TGTGCCACCAGTGATCCGACTGTTGACGGCTCTGGGGCCAACGTCCTGACTTTC. Translated: CATSDPTVDGSGANVLTF.